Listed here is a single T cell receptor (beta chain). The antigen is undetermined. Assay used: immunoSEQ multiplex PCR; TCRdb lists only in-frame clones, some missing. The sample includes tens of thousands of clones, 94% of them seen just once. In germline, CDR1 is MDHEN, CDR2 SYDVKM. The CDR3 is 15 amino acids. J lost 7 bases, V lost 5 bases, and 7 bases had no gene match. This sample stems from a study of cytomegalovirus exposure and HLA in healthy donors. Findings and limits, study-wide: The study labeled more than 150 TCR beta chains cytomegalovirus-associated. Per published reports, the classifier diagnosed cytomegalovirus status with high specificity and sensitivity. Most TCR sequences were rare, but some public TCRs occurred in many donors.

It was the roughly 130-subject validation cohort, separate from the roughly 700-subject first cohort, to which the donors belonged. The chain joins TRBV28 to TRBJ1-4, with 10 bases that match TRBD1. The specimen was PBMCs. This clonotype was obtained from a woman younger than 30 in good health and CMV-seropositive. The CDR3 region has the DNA TGTGCCAGCAGTCTTACCGGGACAGGGGTTGAAAAACTGTTTTTT. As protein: CASSLTGTGVEKLFF.